The 8 T cell receptor beta chains reported below all come from one sample, sequenced in a study of CD8+CD57+ T cells in acquired aplastic anemia. Genomic DNA acted as the template from which TCR beta VDJ combination and CDR3 sequence profiling were carried out. TCRdb used MiXCR to reprocess the reads, holding one entry per CDR3 protein. This sample has 400,000 to 450,000 distinct CDR3 sequences, with around 68% found just once. Sequencing was done on a sample of sorted CD4+, CD8+, or CD8+CD57+ T cells (not recorded which) from PBMCs. The source of these receptors is a human donor in good health, serving as a control.

The chain uses TRBV5-6 and TRBJ2-1; TRBD2 is a possible D gene (7 bases). The CDR3 consists of 16 residues. With 3 bases removed from V and 2 bases from J, the gap between germline ends came to 15 bases. Germline V gene lookup returns CDR1 SGHDT and CDR2 YYEEEE. The CDR3 region is CASSSGGGGTYNEQFF. CDR3 nucleotide sequence: TGTGCCAGCAGCTCGGGGGGAGGGGGAACCTACAATGAGCAGTTCTTC.

The CDR3 coding sequence is TGTGCCAGCAGCTTCGCTGGCGGGGGGGGACGTACAGATACGCAGTATTTT. It translates to CASSFAGGGGRTDTQYF. The rearrangement links TRBV7-9 to TRBJ2-3, with 9 bases identical to TRBD2. CDR1 is SEHNR and CDR2 is FQNEAQ in the germline V gene (reference sequence). CDR3 length equals 17 residues. The ends lost 3 bases at V and 3 bases at J; junction bases unmatched: 10.

This clonotype came up many times. This sequence joins TRBV7-9 and TRBJ1-1; D gene uncertain. The CDR3 spans 11 residues. Trimming took 4 bases from V and 5 from J, leaving 5 bases between them. The germline V gene has CDR1 SEHNR and CDR2 FQNEAQ (reference sequence). DNA for the CDR3: TGTGCCAGCAGCTCCGCGACTGAAGCTTTCTTT. This translates into CASSSATEAFF.

This chain's CDR3 is CASSVVPTNTEAFF. CDR3 bases: TGTGCCAGCAGCGTAGTTCCGACGAACACTGAAGCTTTCTTT. This sequence joins TRBV9 and TRBJ1-1; D not resolved. Trimming took 0 bases from V and 1 from J, leaving 7 bases between them. The CDR3 is made up of 14 amino acids. CDR1 is SGDLS, CDR2 YYNGEE, per germline.

J is TRBJ2-7 and V is TRBV7-2, with TRBD2 identical over 9 bases. V trimming: 5 bases; J trimming: 13 bases; junction bases outside the gene matches: 18. The germline CDR1 and CDR2 sequences are SGHTA and FQGNSA. This CDR3 spans 15 amino acids. The DNA of the CDR3 is TGTGCCAGCAGCCCGGATGGGCGGGGGGGCATGGAGACCTACTTC. Translating gives CASSPDGRGGMETYF.

Worth noting for this clonotype: At one end, the junction sequence differs from germline, possibly due to a read error. The chain combines TRBV29-1 with TRBJ1-1; 7 nucleotides agree with TRBD1. The CDR3 is 13 residues long. Germline values: CDR1 SQVTM, CDR2 ANQGSEA. This CDR3 reads CSVGGGWNTEALF. CDR3 DNA: TGCAGCGTTGGAGGGGGCTGGAACACTGAAGCTCTCTTT.

The CDR3 nucleotides read TGTGCCAGCAGCGTAGAACAGGGGGTCCGAGAGACCCAGTACTTC. It is translated as CASSVEQGVRETQYF. The genes are TRBV9 and TRBJ2-5; 8 nucleotides match TRBD1. The germline CDR1 and CDR2 sequences are SGDLS and YYNGEE. Germline trimming cut 0 bases from V and 4 bases from J; bases unmatched to any gene: 5. CDR3 length: 15 residues.

The genes are TRBV2 and TRBJ1-1, with D unclear. Germline V gene sequence: CDR1 SNHLY, CDR2 FYNNEI. V lost 3 bases, J lost 8 bases, and 16 bases lay in between. CDR3 length: 14 residues. The CDR3 coding sequence is TGTGCCAGCAGTGATATCGACGATCGGAGCGAAGCTTTCTTT. It yields the protein CASSDIDDRSEAFF.